These T cell receptor beta chains were read from a single sample in a study of beta chain features in type 1 diabetes. Method: immunoSEQ multiplex PCR; TCRdb's copy keeps in-frame clones and lacks some. In the table there are hundreds of thousands of clones, roughly 10% of which are singletons. The sequenced sample was naive CD4+ T cells from blood. These receptor sequences come from a woman aged 18-30 years in good health. The CDR3 runs from the conserved cysteine through the conserved F or W. D genes are given only for firm matches. A row's size may be missing; if present it is once, few, many or a size class.

J	V	D	size	DNA	CDR3
TRBJ1-1	TRBV9	NA	few	TGTGCCAGCAGCGCTCGTGGGATGAACACTGAAGCTTTCTTT	CASSARGMNTEAFF
TRBJ2-4	TRBV9	NA	NA	TGTGCCAGCAGCGTAGGACAGGCGCCTAAGCCTCAGTACTTC	CASSVGQAPKPQYF
TRBJ2-1	TRBV28	TRBD1	few	TGTGCCAGCAGTTCTCCCGGGACAGGGATGCACAATGAGCAGTTCTTC	CASSSPGTGMHNEQFF
TRBJ2-1	TRBV13	TRBD2	few	TGTGCCAGCAGTCGCGGGACTAGCGGGCGCTACAATGAGCAGTTCTTC	CASSRGTSGRYNEQFF
TRBJ2-1	TRBV18	NA	few	TGTGCCAGCTCAAGCGCAGGGTTCCTCTACAATGAGCAGTTCTTC	CASSSAGFLYNEQFF
TRBJ2-2	TRBV10-3	NA	few	TGTGCCATCGGGACCAGGGATGCCGGGGAGCTGTTTTTT	CAIGTRDAGELFF
TRBJ2-3	TRBV10-3	NA	few	TGTGCCATCAGTGCGGCGGTGGGCACAGATACGCAGTATTTT	CAISAAVGTDTQYF
TRBJ2-7	TRBV7-9	NA	few	TGTGCCAGCAGCTTTATTAGCGGACCCAGCGAGCAGTACTTC	CASSFISGPSEQYF
TRBJ2-2	TRBV5-1	NA	few	TGCGCCAGCAGGGTGGTCGCGACTAACACCGGGGAGCTGTTTTTT	CASRVVATNTGELFF
TRBJ1-2	TRBV30	TRBD1	few	TGTGCCTGGAAGACAGGGGTTCGGTATGGCTACACCTTC	CAWKTGVRYGYTF
TRBJ2-7	TRBV7-8	TRBD1	NA	TGTGCCAGCAGTACTGCAGGGGGTATTCCCGAGCAGTACTTC	CASSTAGGIPEQYF
TRBJ1-1	TRBV9	NA	NA	TGTGCCAGCAGAGCACGAGCGAACACTGAAGCTTTCTTT	CASRARANTEAFF
TRBJ2-5	TRBV7-7	NA	NA	TGTGCCAGCAGCTCTGGTATGGGTACCCAAGAGACCCAGTACTTC	CASSSGMGTQETQYF
TRBJ2-2	TRBV4-3	NA	few	TGCGCCAGCAGCCAAGAGAAAAACAGGGTCACCCGGGAGCTGTTTTTT	CASSQEKNRVTRELFF
TRBJ2-1	TRBV5-4	TRBD2	NA	TGTGCCAGCAGCTCCCGGACTAGCGGGGGGGCCGGTGAGCAGTTCTTC	CASSSRTSGGAGEQFF
TRBJ2-2	TRBV15	NA	few	TGTGCCACCAGCAGAGATTTGGGCGCGAACACCGGGGAGCTGTTTTTT	CATSRDLGANTGELFF
TRBJ1-2	TRBV30	NA	few	TGTGCCTGGATCGGAGGAGGGGGCTACACCTTC	CAWIGGGGYTF
TRBJ2-3	TRBV7-9	NA	NA	TGTGCCCACGCAGGGGATACGCAGTATTTT	CAHAGDTQYF
TRBJ1-2	TRBV2	NA	NA	TGTGCCAGCAGTTCTGCAGGGTTTCGGGGCTACACCTTC	CASSSAGFRGYTF
TRBJ2-1	TRBV7-9	NA	few	TGTGCCAGCAGCCTCAGCCCGGACTGGGATGAGCAGTTCTTC	CASSLSPDWDEQFF
TRBJ2-1	TRBV14	TRBD1	many	TGTGCCAGCAGCCATGGGGGACAGGGGCAGTTCTTC	CASSHGGQGQFF
TRBJ1-2	TRBV2	NA	NA	TGTGCCAGCACCCGGGGATATGGCTACACCTTC	CASTRGYGYTF
TRBJ2-3	TRBV27	NA	NA	TGTGCCAGCAACACATATACTAGCACAGATACGCAGTATTTT	CASNTYTSTDTQYF
TRBJ2-1	TRBV29-1	NA	NA	TGCAGCACATACTTCTCCACCGGGACTGACCCTGGGGCGAATGAGCAGTTCTTC	CSTYFSTGTDPGANEQFF
TRBJ1-5	TRBV23-1	NA	NA	TGCGCCAGCCGGGGGGGCAATCAGCCCCAGCATTTT	CASRGGNQPQHF
TRBJ2-3	TRBV2	TRBD2	few	TGTGCCAGCACGGGACTAGCGATCGATACGCAGTATTTT	CASTGLAIDTQYF
TRBJ2-3	TRBV7-3	NA	few	TGTGCCAGCAGCCGACGGACATATATGCAGTATTTT	CASSRRTYMQYF
TRBJ2-1	TRBV9	TRBD1	few	TGTGCCAGCAGCGTAGGACAGGGGGGCTACAATGAGCAGTTCTTC	CASSVGQGGYNEQFF
TRBJ1-5	TRBV18	TRBD1	NA	TGTGCCAGCTCACCATTCGGACAGGCGAGCAATCAGCCCCAGCATTTT	CASSPFGQASNQPQHF
TRBJ2-3	TRBV11-2	NA	NA	TGTGCCAGCAGCCGGGACCTCACAGATACGCAGTATTTT	CASSRDLTDTQYF
TRBJ1-1	TRBV28	TRBD1	NA	TGTGCCAGCAGTACAGGGGTGAGACAAGCTTTCTTT	CASSTGVRQAFF
TRBJ1-2	TRBV7-8	NA	once	TGTGCCAGCAGCCACAGGGTAAAGGGTTCTGGCTACACCTTC	CASSHRVKGSGYTF
TRBJ2-1	TRBV6-6	NA	few	TGTGCCAGCAGCCTCAGGGTAGAGGATGAGCAGTTCTTC	CASSLRVEDEQFF
TRBJ2-3	TRBV9	NA	once	TGTGCCAGCAGCGTAGTTGGGCTCCTCCCAGATACGCAGTATTTT	CASSVVGLLPDTQYF
TRBJ2-2	TRBV4-1	NA	few	TGCGCCAGCAGCCAGGGTTGGAACAGGGACACCGGGGAGCTGTTTTTT	CASSQGWNRDTGELFF
TRBJ2-3	TRBV5-4	NA	few	TGTGCCAGCAGCGCAAGGGACGGACAAAATACGCAGTATTTT	CASSARDGQNTQYF
TRBJ2-7	TRBV5-1	NA	NA	TGCGCCAGCAGCTTTACCACGGCCTACGAGCAGTACTTC	CASSFTTAYEQYF
TRBJ2-1	TRBV13	TRBD2	NA	TGTGCCAGCAGCCAAAAAGCGGGGGAGCAGTTCTTC	CASSQKAGEQFF
TRBJ2-7	TRBV30	TRBD2	once	TGTGCCTGGAGCCCCCCAGCGGGGGGCGCGAGGCAGTACTTC	CAWSPPAGGARQYF
TRBJ2-5	TRBV30	NA	few	TGTGCCTGGAGGAATTGGGAGGCCCAAGAGACCCAGTACTTC	CAWRNWEAQETQYF
TRBJ1-1	TRBV7-9	NA	few	TGTGCCAGCAGCTTAGCACACGCCCGAGACAACTTTAACACTGAAGCTTTCTTT	CASSLAHARDNFNTEAFF
TRBJ1-2	TRBV20-1	NA	NA	TGCAGTACTCTTGGTGGCTACACCTTC	CSTLGGYTF
TRBJ2-1	TRBV14	NA	few	TGTGCCAGCAGCCAGCTAGGGGGAGTCTCCTACAATGAGCAGTTCTTC	CASSQLGGVSYNEQFF
TRBJ1-1	TRBV13	NA	few	TGTGCCAGCAGCCCATGGAACGGGGGCCGGGGCACTGAAGCTTTCTTT	CASSPWNGGRGTEAFF
TRBJ2-6	TRBV5-4	NA	NA	TGTGCCAGCAGCCTGGACGGTCTCTCTGGGGCCAACGTCCTGACTTTC	CASSLDGLSGANVLTF
TRBJ1-1	TRBV4-2	TRBD1	NA	TGTGCCAGCAGCCAGAGGACAGGGAAGAACACTGAAGCTTTCTTT	CASSQRTGKNTEAFF
TRBJ2-7	TRBV7-2	TRBD2	few	TGTGCCAGCAGCCGTCAGGGAGGGGTAGCCGAGCAGTACTTC	CASSRQGGVAEQYF
TRBJ2-1	TRBV7-9	NA	NA	TGTGCCAGCAGCTTAGCTTACAGGGCTGAGCAGTTCTTC	CASSLAYRAEQFF
TRBJ2-2	TRBV11-2	NA	NA	TGTGCCAGCAGCTTAGGTCTATCAACCGGGGAGCTGTTTTTT	CASSLGLSTGELFF